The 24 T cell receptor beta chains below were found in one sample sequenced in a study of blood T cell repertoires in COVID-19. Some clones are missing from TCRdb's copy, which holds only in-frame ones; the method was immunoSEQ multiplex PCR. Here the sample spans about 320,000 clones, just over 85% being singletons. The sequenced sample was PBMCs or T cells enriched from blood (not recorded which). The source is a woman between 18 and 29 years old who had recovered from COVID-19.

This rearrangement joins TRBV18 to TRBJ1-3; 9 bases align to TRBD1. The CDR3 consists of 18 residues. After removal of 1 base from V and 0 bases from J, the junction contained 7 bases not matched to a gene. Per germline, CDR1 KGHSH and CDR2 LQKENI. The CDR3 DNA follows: TGTGCCAGCTCACCACTCAGACAGGGGGATTCCTCTGGAAACACCATATATTTT. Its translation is CASSPLRQGDSSGNTIYF. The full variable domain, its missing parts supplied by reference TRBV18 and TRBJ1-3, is NAGVMQNPRHLVRRRGQEARLRCSPMKGHSHVYWYRQLPEEGLKFMVYLQKENIIDESGMPKERFSAEFPKEGPSILRIQQVVRGDSAAYFCASSPLRQGDSSGNTIYFGEGSWLTVV.

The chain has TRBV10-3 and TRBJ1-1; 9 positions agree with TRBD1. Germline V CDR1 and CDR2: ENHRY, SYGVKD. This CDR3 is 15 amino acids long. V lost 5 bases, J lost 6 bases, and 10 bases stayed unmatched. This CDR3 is CAISPGTGWGAEAFF. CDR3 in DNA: TGTGCCATCAGTCCCGGGACAGGGTGGGGAGCTGAAGCTTTCTTT.

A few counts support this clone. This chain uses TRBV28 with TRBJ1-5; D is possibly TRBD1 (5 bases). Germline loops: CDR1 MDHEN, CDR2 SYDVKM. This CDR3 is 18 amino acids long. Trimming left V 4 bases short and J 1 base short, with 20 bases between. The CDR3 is CASSYKLQGSMSNQPQHF. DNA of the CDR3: TGTGCCAGCAGTTATAAGTTGCAGGGCTCCATGAGCAATCAGCCCCAGCATTTT.

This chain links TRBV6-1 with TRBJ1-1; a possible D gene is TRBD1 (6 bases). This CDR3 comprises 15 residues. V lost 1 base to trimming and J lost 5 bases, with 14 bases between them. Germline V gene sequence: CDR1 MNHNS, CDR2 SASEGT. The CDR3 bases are TGTGCCAGCAGTGAAGGGGGGGGCGTAAGGACTGAAGCTTTCTTT. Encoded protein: CASSEGGGVRTEAFF.

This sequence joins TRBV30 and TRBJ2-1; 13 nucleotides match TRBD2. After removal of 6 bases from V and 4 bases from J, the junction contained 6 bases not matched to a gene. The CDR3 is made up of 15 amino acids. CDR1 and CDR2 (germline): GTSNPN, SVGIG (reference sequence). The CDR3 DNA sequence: TGTGCCTGCACAAGGACTAGCGGGAGTTACAATGAGCAGTTCTTC. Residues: CACTRTSGSYNEQFF.

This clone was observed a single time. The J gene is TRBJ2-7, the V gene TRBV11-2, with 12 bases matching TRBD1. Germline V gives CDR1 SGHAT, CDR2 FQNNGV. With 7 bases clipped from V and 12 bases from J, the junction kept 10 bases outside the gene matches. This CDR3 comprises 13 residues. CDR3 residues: CASIPGQGATAYF. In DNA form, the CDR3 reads TGTGCCAGCATTCCGGGACAGGGGGCTACGGCGTACTTC.

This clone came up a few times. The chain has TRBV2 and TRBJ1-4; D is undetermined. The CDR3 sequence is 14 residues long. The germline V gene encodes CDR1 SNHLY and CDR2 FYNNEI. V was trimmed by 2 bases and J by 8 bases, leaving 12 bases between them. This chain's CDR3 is CASSESGAGEKLFF. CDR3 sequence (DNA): TGTGCCAGCAGTGAATCCGGTGCGGGGGAAAAACTGTTTTTT.

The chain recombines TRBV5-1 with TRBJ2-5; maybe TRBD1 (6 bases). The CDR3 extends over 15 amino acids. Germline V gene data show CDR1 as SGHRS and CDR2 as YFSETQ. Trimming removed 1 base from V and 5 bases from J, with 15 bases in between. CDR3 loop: CASSLRTVLRETQYF. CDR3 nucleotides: TGCGCCAGCAGCTTGAGGACAGTCCTTCGGGAGACCCAGTACTTC. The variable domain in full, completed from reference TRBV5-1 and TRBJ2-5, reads KAGVTQTPRYLIKTRGQQVTLSCSPISGHRSVSWYQQTPGQGLQFLFEYFSETQRNKGNFPGRFSGRQFSNSRSEMNVSTLELGDSALYLCASSLRTVLRETQYFGPGTRLLVL.

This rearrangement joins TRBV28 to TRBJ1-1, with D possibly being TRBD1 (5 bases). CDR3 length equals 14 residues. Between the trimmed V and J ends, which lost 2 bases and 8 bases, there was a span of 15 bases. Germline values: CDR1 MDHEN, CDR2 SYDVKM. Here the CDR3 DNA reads TGTGCCAGCAGTTTACCCGCTTTGCGGGACGAAGCTTTCTTT. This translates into CASSLPALRDEAFF.

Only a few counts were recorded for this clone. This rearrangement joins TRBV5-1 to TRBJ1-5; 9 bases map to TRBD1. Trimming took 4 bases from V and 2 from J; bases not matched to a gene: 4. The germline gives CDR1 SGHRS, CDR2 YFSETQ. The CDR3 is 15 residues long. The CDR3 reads CASSTGQGGNQPQHF. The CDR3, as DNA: TGCGCCAGCAGCACGGGACAGGGTGGCAATCAGCCCCAGCATTTT.

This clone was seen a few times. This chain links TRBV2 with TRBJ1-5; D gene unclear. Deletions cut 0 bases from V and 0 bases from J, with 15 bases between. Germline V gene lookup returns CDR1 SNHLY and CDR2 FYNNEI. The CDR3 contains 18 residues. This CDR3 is CASSEAPHPGNSNQPQHF. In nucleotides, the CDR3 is TGTGCCAGCAGTGAAGCACCTCACCCCGGGAATAGCAATCAGCCCCAGCATTTT.

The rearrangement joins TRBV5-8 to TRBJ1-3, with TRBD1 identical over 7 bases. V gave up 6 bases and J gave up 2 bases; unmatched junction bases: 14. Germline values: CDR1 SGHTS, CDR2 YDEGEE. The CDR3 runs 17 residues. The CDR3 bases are TGTGCCAGCACTTACCCCCCAGGGGGACAAGCTGGAAACACCATATATTTT. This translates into CASTYPPGGQAGNTIYF.

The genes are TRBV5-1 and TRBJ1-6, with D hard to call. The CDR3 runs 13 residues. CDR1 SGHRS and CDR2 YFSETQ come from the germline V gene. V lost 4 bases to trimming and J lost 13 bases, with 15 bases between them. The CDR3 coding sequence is TGCGCCAGCAGCAAAGGCCAGGTTTGGCCCCTCCACTTT. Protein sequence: CASSKGQVWPLHF.

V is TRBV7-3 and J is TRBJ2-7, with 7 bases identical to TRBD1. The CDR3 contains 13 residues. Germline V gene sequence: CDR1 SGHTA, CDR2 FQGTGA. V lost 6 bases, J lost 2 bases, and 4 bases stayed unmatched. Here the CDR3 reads CASRPGTAYEQYF. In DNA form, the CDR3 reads TGTGCCAGCAGACCCGGGACAGCCTACGAGCAGTACTTC.

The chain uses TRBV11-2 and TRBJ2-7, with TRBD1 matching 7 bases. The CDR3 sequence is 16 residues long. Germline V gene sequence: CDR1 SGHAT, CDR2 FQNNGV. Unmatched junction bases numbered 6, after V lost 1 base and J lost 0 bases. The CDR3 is CASSLGSGTASYEQYF. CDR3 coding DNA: TGTGCCAGCAGCTTAGGCTCCGGGACAGCCTCCTACGAGCAGTACTTC. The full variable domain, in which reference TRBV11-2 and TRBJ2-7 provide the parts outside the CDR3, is EAGVAQSPRYKIIEKRQSVAFWCNPISGHATLYWYQQILGQGPKLLIQFQNNGVVDDSQLPKDRFSAERLKGVDSTLKIQPAKLEDSAVYLCASSLGSGTASYEQYFGPGTRLTVT.

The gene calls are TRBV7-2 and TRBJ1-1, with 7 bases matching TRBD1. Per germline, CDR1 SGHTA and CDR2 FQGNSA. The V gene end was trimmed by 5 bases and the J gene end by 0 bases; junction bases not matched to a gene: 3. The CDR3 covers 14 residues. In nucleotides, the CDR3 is TGTGCCAGCAGCATGGGACAGATGAACACTGAAGCTTTCTTT. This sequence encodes CASSMGQMNTEAFF.

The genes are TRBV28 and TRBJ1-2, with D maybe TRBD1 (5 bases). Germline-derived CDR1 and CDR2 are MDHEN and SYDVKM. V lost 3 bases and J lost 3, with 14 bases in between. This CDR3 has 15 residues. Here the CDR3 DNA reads TGTGCCAGCAGTTTGGGGCAGGGTAAAGACTATGGCTACACCTTC. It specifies CASSLGQGKDYGYTF.

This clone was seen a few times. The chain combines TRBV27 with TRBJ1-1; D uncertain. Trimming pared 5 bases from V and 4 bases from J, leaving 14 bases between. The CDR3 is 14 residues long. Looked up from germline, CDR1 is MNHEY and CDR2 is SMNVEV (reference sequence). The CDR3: CASSLLTSGTEAFF. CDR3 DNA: TGTGCCAGCAGTCTATTAACTTCGGGCACTGAAGCTTTCTTT.

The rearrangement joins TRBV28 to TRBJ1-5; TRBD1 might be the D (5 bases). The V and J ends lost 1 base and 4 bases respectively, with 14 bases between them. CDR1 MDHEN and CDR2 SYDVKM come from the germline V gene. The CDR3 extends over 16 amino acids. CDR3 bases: TGTGCCAGCAGTTTATCCGGGGGGGGTTGGAATCAGCCCCAGCATTTT. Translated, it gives CASSLSGGGWNQPQHF.

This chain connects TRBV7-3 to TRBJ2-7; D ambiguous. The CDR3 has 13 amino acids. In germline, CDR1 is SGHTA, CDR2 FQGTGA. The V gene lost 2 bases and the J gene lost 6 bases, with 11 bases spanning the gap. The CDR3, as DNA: TGTGCCAGCAGCTTATCGGGTTTGAGCGAGCAGTACTTC. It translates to CASSLSGLSEQYF.

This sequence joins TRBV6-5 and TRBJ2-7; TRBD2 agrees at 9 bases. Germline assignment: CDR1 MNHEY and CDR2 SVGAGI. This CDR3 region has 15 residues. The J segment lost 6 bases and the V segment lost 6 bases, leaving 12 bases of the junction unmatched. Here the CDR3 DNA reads TGTGCCAGCAGCCACAATTCAGGGACTAGCCGCGAGCAGTACTTC. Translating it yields CASSHNSGTSREQYF.

CDR3 bases: TGTGCCAGCAGCCAAACTAGCGGGGGTTACGAGCAGTACTTC. Protein: CASSQTSGGYEQYF. V is TRBV9 and J is TRBJ2-7; 11 bases are shared with TRBD2. There are 14 residues in the CDR3. V lost 4 bases and J lost 4; bases outside the gene matches: 4. CDR1 is SGDLS and CDR2 is YYNGEE in the germline V gene.

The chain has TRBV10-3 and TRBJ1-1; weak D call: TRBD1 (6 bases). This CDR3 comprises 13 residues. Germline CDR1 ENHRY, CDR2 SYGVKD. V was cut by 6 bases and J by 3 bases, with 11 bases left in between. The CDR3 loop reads CAIRGAGDTEAFF. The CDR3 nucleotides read TGTGCCATCAGAGGGGCAGGGGACACTGAAGCTTTCTTT.

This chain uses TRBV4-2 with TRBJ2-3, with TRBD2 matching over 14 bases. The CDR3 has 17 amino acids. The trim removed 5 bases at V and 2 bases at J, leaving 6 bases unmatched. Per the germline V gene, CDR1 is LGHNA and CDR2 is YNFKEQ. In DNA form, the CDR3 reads TGTGCCAGCAGCACCCGACTAGCGGGGGGGAACACAGATACGCAGTATTTT. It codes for CASSTRLAGGNTDTQYF.